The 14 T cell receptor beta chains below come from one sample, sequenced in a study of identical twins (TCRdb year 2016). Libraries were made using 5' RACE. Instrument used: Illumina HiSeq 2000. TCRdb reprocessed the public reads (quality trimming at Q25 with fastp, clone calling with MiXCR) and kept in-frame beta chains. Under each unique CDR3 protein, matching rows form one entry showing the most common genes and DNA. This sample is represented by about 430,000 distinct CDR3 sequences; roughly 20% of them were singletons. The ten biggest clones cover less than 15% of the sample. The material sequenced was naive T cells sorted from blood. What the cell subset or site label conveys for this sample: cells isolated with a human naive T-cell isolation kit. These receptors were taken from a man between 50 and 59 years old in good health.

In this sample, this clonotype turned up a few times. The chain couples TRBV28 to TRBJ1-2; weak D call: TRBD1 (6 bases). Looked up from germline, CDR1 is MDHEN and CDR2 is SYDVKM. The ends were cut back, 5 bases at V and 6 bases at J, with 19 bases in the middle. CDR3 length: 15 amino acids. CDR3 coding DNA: TGTGCCAGCAGTCCGCGACAGGCCTACCGGGATGGCTACACCTTC. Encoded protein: CASSPRQAYRDGYTF.

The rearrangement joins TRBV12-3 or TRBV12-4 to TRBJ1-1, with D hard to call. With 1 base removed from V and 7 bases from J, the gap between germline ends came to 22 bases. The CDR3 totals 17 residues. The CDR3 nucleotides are TGTGCCAGCAGTTTAGTCTATGCGTTCCTAGAGAGAAGTGAAGCTTTCTTT. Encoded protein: CASSLVYAFLERSEAFF.

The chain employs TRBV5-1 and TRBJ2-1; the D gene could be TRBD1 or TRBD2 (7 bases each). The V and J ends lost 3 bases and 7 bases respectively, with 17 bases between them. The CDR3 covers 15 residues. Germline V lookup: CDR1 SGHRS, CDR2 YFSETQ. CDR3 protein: CASSSRGGQPNEQFF. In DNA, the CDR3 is TGCGCCAGCAGCTCGAGGGGGGGACAGCCTAATGAGCAGTTCTTC.

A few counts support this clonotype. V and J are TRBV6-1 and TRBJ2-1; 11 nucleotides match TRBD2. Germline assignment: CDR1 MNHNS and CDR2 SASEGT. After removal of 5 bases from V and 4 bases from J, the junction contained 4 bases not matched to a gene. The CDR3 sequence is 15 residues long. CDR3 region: CASSRSGGGYNEQFF. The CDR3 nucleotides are TGTGCCAGCAGTCGTAGCGGGGGGGGGTACAATGAGCAGTTCTTC.

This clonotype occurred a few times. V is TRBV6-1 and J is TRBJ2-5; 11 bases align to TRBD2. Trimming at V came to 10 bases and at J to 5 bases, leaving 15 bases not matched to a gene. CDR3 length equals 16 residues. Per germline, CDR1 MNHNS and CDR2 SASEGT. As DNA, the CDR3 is TGTGCCACCCATCCGGGACTAGCGGCCGGGGGTGAGACCCAGTACTTC. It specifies CATHPGLAAGGETQYF.

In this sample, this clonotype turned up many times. The CDR3 spells CASRRLVTSSGANVLTF. For the CDR3, the DNA is TGTGCCAGCAGGCGACTAGTGACTTCCTCTGGGGCCAACGTCCTGACTTTC. The chain joins TRBV28 to TRBJ2-6, with D possibly TRBD2 on 6 matching bases. The CDR3 has 17 residues. V gave up 6 bases and J gave up 0 bases, with 15 bases separating them. Germline V gene sequence: CDR1 MDHEN, CDR2 SYDVKM.

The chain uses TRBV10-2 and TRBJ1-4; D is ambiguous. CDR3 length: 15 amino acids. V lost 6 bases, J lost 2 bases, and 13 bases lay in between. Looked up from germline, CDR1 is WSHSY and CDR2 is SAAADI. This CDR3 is CASREAPATNEKLFF. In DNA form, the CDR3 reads TGCGCCAGCAGAGAGGCCCCGGCCACTAATGAAAAACTGTTTTTT.

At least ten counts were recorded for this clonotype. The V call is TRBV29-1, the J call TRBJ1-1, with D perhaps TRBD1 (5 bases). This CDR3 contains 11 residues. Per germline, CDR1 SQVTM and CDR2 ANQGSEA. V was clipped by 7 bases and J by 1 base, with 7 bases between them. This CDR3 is CSGRANTEAFF. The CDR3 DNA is TGCAGCGGCAGGGCGAACACTGAAGCTTTCTTT.

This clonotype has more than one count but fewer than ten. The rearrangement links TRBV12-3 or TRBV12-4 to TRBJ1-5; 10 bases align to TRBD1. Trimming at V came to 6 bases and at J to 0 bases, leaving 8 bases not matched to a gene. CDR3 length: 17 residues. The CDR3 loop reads CASSRGQGSYSNQPQHF. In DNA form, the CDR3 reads TGTGCCAGCAGCCGGGGACAGGGGAGCTATAGCAATCAGCCCCAGCATTTT.

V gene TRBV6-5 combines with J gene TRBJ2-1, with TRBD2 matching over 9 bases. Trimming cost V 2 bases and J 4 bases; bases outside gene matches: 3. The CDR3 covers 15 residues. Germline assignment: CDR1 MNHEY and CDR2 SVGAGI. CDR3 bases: TGTGCCAGCAGTTACCGGAGCGGGGGGTACAATGAGCAGTTCTTC. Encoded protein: CASSYRSGGYNEQFF.

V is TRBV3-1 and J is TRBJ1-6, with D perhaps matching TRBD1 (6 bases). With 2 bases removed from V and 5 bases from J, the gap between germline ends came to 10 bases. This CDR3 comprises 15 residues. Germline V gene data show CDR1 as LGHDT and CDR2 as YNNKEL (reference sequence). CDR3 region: CASSQSGQNNSPLHF. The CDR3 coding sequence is TGTGCCAGCAGCCAATCCGGACAGAATAATTCACCCCTCCACTTT.

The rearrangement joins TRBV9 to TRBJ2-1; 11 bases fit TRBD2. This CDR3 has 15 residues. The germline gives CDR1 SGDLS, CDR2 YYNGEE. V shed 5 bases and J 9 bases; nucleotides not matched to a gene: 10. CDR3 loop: CASSNLAGGLAEQFF. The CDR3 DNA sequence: TGTGCCAGCAGTAACTTAGCGGGAGGGCTGGCTGAGCAGTTCTTC.

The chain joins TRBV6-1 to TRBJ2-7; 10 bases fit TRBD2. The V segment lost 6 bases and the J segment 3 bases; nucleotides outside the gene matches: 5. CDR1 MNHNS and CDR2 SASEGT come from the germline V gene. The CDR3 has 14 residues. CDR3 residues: CASRVAGGGYEQYF. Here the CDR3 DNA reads TGTGCCAGCAGGGTAGCGGGAGGAGGCTACGAGCAGTACTTC.

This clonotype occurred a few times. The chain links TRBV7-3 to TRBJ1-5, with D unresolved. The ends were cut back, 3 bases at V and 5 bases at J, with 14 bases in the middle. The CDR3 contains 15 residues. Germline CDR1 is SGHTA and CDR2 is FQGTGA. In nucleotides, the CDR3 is TGTGCCAGCAGCTTTGAAGGGTTGGAGGATCAGCCCCAGCATTTT. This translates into CASSFEGLEDQPQHF.